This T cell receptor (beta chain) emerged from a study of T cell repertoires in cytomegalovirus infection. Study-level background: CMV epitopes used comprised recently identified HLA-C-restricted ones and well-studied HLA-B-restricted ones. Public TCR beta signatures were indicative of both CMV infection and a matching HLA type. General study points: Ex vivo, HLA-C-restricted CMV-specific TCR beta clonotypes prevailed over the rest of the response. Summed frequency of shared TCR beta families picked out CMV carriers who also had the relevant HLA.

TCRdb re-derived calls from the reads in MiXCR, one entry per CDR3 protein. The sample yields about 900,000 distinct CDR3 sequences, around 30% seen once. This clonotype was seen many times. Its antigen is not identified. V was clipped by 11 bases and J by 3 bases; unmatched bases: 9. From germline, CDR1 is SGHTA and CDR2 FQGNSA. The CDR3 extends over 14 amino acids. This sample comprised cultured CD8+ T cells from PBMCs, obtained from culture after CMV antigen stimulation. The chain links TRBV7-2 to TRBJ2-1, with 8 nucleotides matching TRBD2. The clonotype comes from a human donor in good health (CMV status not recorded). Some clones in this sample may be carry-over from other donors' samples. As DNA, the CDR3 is TGTGCCCTAGGTAGCGGGGAGCACTACAATGAGCAGTTCTTC. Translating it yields CALGSGEHYNEQFF.